A single sample is the source of the 5 T cell receptor beta chains below, sequenced in a study of cytomegalovirus exposure and HLA in healthy donors. Sequencing was performed with immunoSEQ multiplex PCR; in TCRdb, only in-frame clones are kept and a portion is missing. The sample includes tens of thousands of clones, 85% to 95% of them seen just once. The sequencing input was PBMCs. These receptors were obtained from a young man in good health and CMV-seronegative.

V usage is TRBV6-6 and J usage is TRBJ2-5, with a weak D call TRBD2 (7 bases). The CDR3 contains 14 residues. Trimming stripped 6 bases from V and 5 bases from J, with 16 bases between. Germline V gene data show CDR1 as MNHNY and CDR2 as SVGAGI (reference sequence). DNA of the CDR3: TGTGCCAGCAGCGGGGGGCTAGGTGGGGAGACCCAGTACTTC. Its translation is CASSGGLGGETQYF.

The rearrangement joins TRBV5-1 to TRBJ1-1; 8 bases are a match to TRBD1. From germline, CDR1 is SGHRS and CDR2 YFSETQ. The CDR3 spans 14 residues. J lost 1 base, V lost 4 bases, and 3 bases had no gene match. The CDR3 DNA sequence: TGCGCCAGCAGCATCGGGACAGGGAACACTGAAGCTTTCTTT. This sequence encodes CASSIGTGNTEAFF. The entire variable domain, with the rest obtained from reference TRBV5-1 and TRBJ1-1, is as follows: KAGVTQTPRYLIKTRGQQVTLSCSPISGHRSVSWYQQTPGQGLQFLFEYFSETQRNKGNFPGRFSGRQFSNSRSEMNVSTLELGDSALYLCASSIGTGNTEAFFGQGTRLTVV.

This chain uses TRBV28 with TRBJ1-1; maybe TRBD1 (6 bases). Germline CDR1 and CDR2: MDHEN and SYDVKM. The germline V and J ends were trimmed by 8 bases and 10 bases, with 20 bases remaining between them. There are 13 residues in the CDR3. This CDR3 reads CASVGSARGGAFF. CDR3 nucleotides: TGTGCCAGCGTCGGCAGTGCCCGAGGGGGAGCTTTCTTT. The full variable domain, in which reference TRBV28 and TRBJ1-1 provide the parts outside the CDR3, is DVKVTQSSRYLVKRTGEKVFLECVQDMDHENMFWYRQDPGLGLRLIYFSYDVKMKEKGDIPEGYSVSREKKERFSLILESASTNQTSMYLCASVGSARGGAFFGQGTRLTVV.

This chain links TRBV13 with TRBJ1-2; D ambiguous. The V and J ends lost 11 bases and 8 bases respectively, with 21 bases between them. Germline V lookup: CDR1 PRHDT, CDR2 FYEKMQ (reference sequence). The CDR3 sequence is 13 residues long. CDR3 coding DNA: TGTGCCGGAAGGACTGGATCCATCGGCGGCTACACCTTC. It specifies CAGRTGSIGGYTF.

V gene TRBV4-2 combines with J gene TRBJ1-2; TRBD1 might be the D (5 bases). Deletions cut 5 bases from V and 4 bases from J, with 14 bases between. This CDR3 contains 14 residues. In germline, CDR1 is LGHNA, CDR2 YNFKEQ. This chain's CDR3 is CASSERGGGYGYTF. DNA of the CDR3: TGTGCCAGCAGCGAGCGTGGGGGGGGCTATGGCTACACCTTC.